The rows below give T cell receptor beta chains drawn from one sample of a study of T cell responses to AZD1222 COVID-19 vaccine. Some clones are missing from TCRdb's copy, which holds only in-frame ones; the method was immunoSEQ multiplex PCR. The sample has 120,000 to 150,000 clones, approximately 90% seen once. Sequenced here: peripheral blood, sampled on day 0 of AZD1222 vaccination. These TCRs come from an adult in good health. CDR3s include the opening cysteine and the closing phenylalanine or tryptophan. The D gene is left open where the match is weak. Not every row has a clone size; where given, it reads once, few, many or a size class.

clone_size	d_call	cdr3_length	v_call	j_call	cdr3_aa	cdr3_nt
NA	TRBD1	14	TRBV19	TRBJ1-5	CASRPGTGDQPQHF	TGTGCCAGTAGGCCCGGGACAGGGGATCAGCCCCAGCATTTT
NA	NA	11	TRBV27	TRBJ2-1	CASWDFGEQFF	TGTGCCAGCTGGGATTTCGGTGAGCAGTTCTTC
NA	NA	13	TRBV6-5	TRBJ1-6	CASKVGPNSPLHF	TGTGCCAGCAAGGTCGGCCCGAATTCACCCCTCCACTTT
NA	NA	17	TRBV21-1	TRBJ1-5	CASSKFALRGSNQPQHF	TGTGCCAGCAGCAAATTTGCGTTGCGAGGGAGCAATCAGCCCCAGCATTTT
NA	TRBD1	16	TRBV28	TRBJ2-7	CASSLRTTGGSYEQYF	TGTGCCAGCAGTTTACGAACGACAGGGGGCTCCTACGAGCAGTACTTC
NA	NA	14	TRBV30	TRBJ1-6	CAWNARRVNSPLHF	TGTGCCTGGAACGCCCGCAGGGTTAATTCACCCCTCCACTTT
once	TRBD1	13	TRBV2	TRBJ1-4	CASSDRVDEKLFF	TGTGCCAGCTCCGACAGGGTCGATGAAAAACTGTTTTTT
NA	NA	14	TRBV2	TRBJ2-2	CASRRDVVGGELFF	TGTGCCAGCAGGCGGGACGTGGTAGGGGGGGAGCTGTTTTTT
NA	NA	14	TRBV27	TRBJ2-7	CASSARDSGNEQYF	TGTGCCAGCAGTGCCCGGGACTCAGGCAACGAGCAGTACTTC
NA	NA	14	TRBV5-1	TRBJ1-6	CASSLGGYNSPLHF	TGCGCCAGCAGCTTGGGGGGTTATAATTCACCCCTCCACTTT
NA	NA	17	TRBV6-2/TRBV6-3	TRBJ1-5	CASSTEDSYYSNQPQHF	TGTGCCAGCAGTACCGAGGACAGCTATTATAGCAATCAGCCCCAGCATTTT
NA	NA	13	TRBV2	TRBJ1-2	CASIDGVLNGYTF	TGTGCCAGCATCGACGGGGTTCTGAACGGCTACACCTTC
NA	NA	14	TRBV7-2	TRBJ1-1	CASSLLGPDTEAFF	TGTGCCAGCAGCTTATTGGGGCCGGACACTGAAGCTTTCTTT
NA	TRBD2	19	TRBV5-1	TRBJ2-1	CASASPTSGRAGSYNEQFF	TGCGCCAGCGCTTCCCCAACTAGCGGGAGGGCCGGGTCCTACAATGAGCAGTTCTTC
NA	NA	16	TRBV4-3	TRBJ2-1	CASSQEPSETYNEQFF	TGCGCCAGCAGCCAAGAGCCTAGCGAGACCTACAATGAGCAGTTCTTC
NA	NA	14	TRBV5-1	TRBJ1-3	CASRPISSGNTIYF	TGCGCCAGCAGACCGATTAGCTCTGGAAACACCATATATTTT
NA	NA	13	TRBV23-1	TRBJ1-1	CASSQGRLMDAFF	TGCGCCAGCAGTCAAGGGAGGTTAATGGATGCTTTCTTT
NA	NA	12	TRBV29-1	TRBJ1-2	CSVAWGHYGYTF	TGCAGCGTTGCGTGGGGTCACTATGGCTACACCTTC
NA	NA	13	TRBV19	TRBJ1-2	CASSTVSGYGYTF	TGTGCCAGTAGTACGGTGTCGGGATATGGCTACACCTTC
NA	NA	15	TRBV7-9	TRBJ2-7	CASSLVNRVPYEQYF	TGTGCCAGCAGCTTAGTTAACAGGGTCCCCTACGAGCAGTACTTC
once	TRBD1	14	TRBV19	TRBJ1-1	CASRPTGGRDEAFF	TGTGCCAGTAGACCAACAGGGGGCAGGGATGAAGCTTTCTTT
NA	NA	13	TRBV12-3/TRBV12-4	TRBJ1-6	CASTGHYNSPLHF	TGTGCCAGCACCGGGCACTATAATTCACCCCTCCACTTT
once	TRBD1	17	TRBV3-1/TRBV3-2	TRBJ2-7	CASSPVTDRGVTYEQYF	TGTGCCAGCAGCCCGGTAACGGACAGGGGAGTAACCTACGAGCAGTACTTC
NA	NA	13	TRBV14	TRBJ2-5	CASSRTEQETQYF	TGTGCCAGCAGCAGGACAGAGCAAGAGACCCAGTACTTC
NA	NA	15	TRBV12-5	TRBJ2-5	CASGPMQGLGETQYF	TGTGCTAGTGGTCCCATGCAGGGATTAGGGGAGACCCAGTACTTC
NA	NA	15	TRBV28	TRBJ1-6	CASSDLDRLNSPLHF	TGTGCCAGCAGTGATTTGGACAGACTAAATTCACCCCTCCACTTT
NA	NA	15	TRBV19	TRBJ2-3	CASSTGVRGVDTQYF	TGTGCCAGTAGTACGGGCGTCCGGGGTGTAGATACGCAGTATTTT
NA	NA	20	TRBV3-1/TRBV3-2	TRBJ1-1	CASSPKRDFRFMDPLIQAFF	TGTGCCAGCAGCCCGAAGAGGGACTTCAGGTTTATGGATCCACTAATACAAGCTTTCTTT
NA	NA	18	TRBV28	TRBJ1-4	CASSLIGSWRQRNEKLFF	TGTGCCAGCAGTTTGATTGGTTCGTGGCGACAGAGAAATGAAAAACTGTTTTTT
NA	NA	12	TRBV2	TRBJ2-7	CACHRDLYEQYF	TGTGCCTGTCACAGGGACCTCTACGAGCAGTACTTC
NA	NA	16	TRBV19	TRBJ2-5	CASSIDRGSPGETQYF	TGTGCCAGTAGTATAGATCGGGGCAGCCCGGGGGAGACCCAGTACTTC
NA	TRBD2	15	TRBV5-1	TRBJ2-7	CASSFLTSGLYEQYF	TGCGCCAGCAGCTTTTTGACTAGCGGGTTGTACGAGCAGTACTTC
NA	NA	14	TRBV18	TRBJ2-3	CASWGGTSTDTQYF	TGTGCCAGCTGGGGCGGAACTAGCACAGATACGCAGTATTTT
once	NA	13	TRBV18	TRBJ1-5	CASSPDQAQPQHF	TGTGCCAGCTCACCCGATCAGGCCCAGCCCCAGCATTTT
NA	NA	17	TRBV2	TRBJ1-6	CASSEGLGTYYNSPLHF	TGTGCCAGCAGTGAAGGTTTAGGGACATATTATAATTCACCCCTCCACTTT
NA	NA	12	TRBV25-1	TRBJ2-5	CASSEWAETQYF	TGTGCCAGCAGTGAATGGGCGGAGACCCAGTACTTC
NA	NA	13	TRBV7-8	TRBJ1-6	CASSREYNSPLHF	TGTGCCAGCAGCCGGGAGTATAATTCACCCCTCCACTTT
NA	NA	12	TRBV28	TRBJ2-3	CASSSTTDTQYF	TGTGCCAGCAGTTCCACAACAGATACGCAGTATTTT
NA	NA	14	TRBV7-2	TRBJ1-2	CASSIRVRHYGYTF	TGTGCCAGCAGTATCCGGGTGAGACACTATGGCTACACCTTC
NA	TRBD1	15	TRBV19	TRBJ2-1	CASTAQGQLYNEQFF	TGTGCCAGTACTGCCCAGGGACAGCTATACAATGAGCAGTTCTTC
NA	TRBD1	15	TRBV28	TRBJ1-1	CASISQGAGNTEAFF	TGTGCCAGCATCTCACAGGGGGCGGGGAACACTGAAGCTTTCTTT
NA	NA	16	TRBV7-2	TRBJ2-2	CASSPRDRETTGELFF	TGTGCCAGCAGCCCGAGGGACCGGGAAACCACCGGGGAGCTGTTTTTT